This entry describes one T cell receptor beta chain. The sample originates from a study of blood T cell repertoires in COVID-19. Repertoires were generated with immunoSEQ multiplex PCR, while TCRdb's copy carries only in-frame clones and drops some. The data hold around 230,000 clones, with approximately 83% observed a single time. V lost 5 bases to trimming and J lost 4 bases, with 11 bases between them. Germline V gene lookup returns CDR1 SEHNR and CDR2 FQNEAQ (reference sequence). This CDR3 region has 13 residues. This TCR was sampled from a woman aged 40 to 50 with active or convalescent COVID-19. The sequenced sample was peripheral blood. The genes are TRBV7-9 and TRBJ1-2; no definite D call. The CDR3 coding sequence is TGTGCCAGCAGCCCACAGATCTTCTATGGCTACACCTTC. This gives the protein CASSPQIFYGYTF.